What follows are 5 T cell receptor beta chains derived from one specimen sequenced in a study of cytomegalovirus exposure and HLA in healthy donors. The study ran its PCR with 60 Vbeta and 13 Jbeta primers. Clones were sequenced by immunoSEQ multiplex PCR, and TCRdb holds only the in-frame ones, with some missing. This table has about 110,000 clones, under 85% appearing once. The sample consisted of PBMCs. Receptors originate from a man aged 25 to 40 in good health and CMV-seronegative.

The table lists this clone with a few counts. The CDR3 DNA reads as TGCGCCAGCAGCCAAGAAGGACAGGGCTTCACTGAAGCTTTCTTT. Its protein product is CASSQEGQGFTEAFF. V usage is TRBV4-3 and J usage is TRBJ1-1; 8 nucleotides match TRBD1. The CDR3 is 15 residues long. Germline CDR1 is LGHNA and CDR2 is YSLEER. With 0 bases clipped from V and 4 bases from J, the junction kept 4 bases outside the gene matches.

The chain employs TRBV29-1 and TRBJ2-1, with 8 bases matching TRBD1. The germline V gene encodes CDR1 SQVTM and CDR2 ANQGSEA. The trim removed 6 bases at V and 3 bases at J, leaving 10 bases unmatched. This CDR3 region has 15 residues. DNA for the CDR3: TGCAGCGTCCCCCCCGGGACAGGCTTCTACAATGAGCAGTTCTTC. It translates to CSVPPGTGFYNEQFF.

The rearrangement uses TRBV19 and TRBJ2-4, with a tentative D call TRBD2 (6 bases). From germline, CDR1 is LNHDA and CDR2 SQIVND (reference sequence). With 7 bases removed from V and 5 bases from J, the gap between germline ends came to 12 bases. This CDR3 is built from 13 residues. The CDR3 loop reads CASNHRGENIQYF. The CDR3 region has the DNA TGTGCCAGTAACCATCGCGGGGAAAACATTCAGTACTTC. Full variable domain (rest looked up from reference TRBV19 and TRBJ2-4): DGGITQSPKYLFRKEGQNVTLSCEQNLNHDAMYWYRQDPGQGLRLIYYSQIVNDFQKGDIAEGYSVSREKKESFPLTVTSAQKNPTAFYLCASNHRGENIQYFGAGTRLSVL.

The chain carries TRBV5-1 and TRBJ2-5; D is possibly TRBD2 (5 bases). The J call may be faulty, since TRBJ2-7 better matches the DNA end. Germline V gives CDR1 SGHRS, CDR2 YFSETQ. The CDR3 has 13 residues. The CDR3 loop reads CASSLAGTDEQYF. For the CDR3, the DNA is TGCGCCAGCAGCTTGGCGGGAACGGACGAGCAGTACTTC.

This chain connects TRBV4-2 to TRBJ2-1; 14 nucleotides align to TRBD2. Germline V lookup: CDR1 LGHNA, CDR2 YNFKEQ. Losses at the gene ends were 7 bases for V and 9 bases for J; bases not matched to a gene: 5. The CDR3 sequence is 14 residues long. This CDR3 is CASTPGLAGVEQFF. DNA of the CDR3: TGTGCCAGCACACCGGGACTAGCGGGAGTTGAGCAGTTCTTC.